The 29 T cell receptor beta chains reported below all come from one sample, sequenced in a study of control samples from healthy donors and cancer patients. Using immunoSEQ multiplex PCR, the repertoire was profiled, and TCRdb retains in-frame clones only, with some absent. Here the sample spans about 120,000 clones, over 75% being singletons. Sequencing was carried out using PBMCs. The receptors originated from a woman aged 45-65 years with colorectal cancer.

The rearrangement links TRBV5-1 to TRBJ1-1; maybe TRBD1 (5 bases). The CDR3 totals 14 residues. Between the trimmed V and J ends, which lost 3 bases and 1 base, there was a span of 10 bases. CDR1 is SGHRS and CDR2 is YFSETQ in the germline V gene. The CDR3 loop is CASSWRGRNTEAFF. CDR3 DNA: TGCGCCAGCAGCTGGAGGGGCAGGAACACTGAAGCTTTCTTT.

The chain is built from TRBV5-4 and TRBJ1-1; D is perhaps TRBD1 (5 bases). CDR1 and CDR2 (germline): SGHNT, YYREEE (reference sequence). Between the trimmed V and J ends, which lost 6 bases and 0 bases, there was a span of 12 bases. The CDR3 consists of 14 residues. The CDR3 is CASIKRGLNTEAFF. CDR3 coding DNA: TGTGCCAGCATCAAGCGGGGCCTGAACACTGAAGCTTTCTTT.

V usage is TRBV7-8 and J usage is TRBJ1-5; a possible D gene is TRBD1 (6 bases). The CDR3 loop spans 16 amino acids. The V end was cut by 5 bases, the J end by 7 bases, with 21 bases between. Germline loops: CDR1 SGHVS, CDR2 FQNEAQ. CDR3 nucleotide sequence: TGTGCCAGCAGCACTTCACAGGGCGGGGTGATCCAGCCCCAGCATTTT. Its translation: CASSTSQGGVIQPQHF.

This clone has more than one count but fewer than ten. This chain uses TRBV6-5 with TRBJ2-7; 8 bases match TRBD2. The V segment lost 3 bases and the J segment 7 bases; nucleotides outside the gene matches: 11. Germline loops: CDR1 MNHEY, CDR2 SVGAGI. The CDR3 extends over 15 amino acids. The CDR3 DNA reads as TGTGCCAGCAGTTATGGCGGGGGGACTGCTGGGGAGCAGTACTTC. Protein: CASSYGGGTAGEQYF.

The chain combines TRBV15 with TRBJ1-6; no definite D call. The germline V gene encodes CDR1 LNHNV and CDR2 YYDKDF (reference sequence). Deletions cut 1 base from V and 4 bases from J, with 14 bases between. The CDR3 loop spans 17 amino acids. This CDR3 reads CATSRGRSGIYNSPLHF. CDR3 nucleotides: TGTGCCACCAGCAGAGGCCGTTCGGGGATTTATAATTCACCCCTCCACTTT.

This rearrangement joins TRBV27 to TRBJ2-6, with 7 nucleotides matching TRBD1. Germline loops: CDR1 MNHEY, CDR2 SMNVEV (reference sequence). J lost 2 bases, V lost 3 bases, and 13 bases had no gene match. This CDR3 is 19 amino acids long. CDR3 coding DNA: TGTGCCAGCAGTTTTCGGGGACGGACCACAGGGGCTGGGGCCAACGTCCTGACTTTC. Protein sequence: CASSFRGRTTGAGANVLTF.

The CDR3 DNA reads TGTGCCATCAGTGAGTCGGTAGGGGGCGAAAAACTGTTTTTT. Translated, it gives CAISESVGGEKLFF. V gene TRBV10-3 combines with J gene TRBJ1-4; TRBD1 agrees at 7 bases. Germline CDR1 is ENHRY and CDR2 is SYGVKD. The CDR3 is made up of 14 amino acids. With 0 bases clipped from V and 8 bases from J, the junction kept 3 bases outside the gene matches.

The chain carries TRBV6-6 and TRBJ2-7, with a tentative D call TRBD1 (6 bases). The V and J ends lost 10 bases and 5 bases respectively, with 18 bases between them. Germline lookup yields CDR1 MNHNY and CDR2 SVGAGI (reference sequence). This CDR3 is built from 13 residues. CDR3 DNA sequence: TGTGCCACTACGAACAGGGATCGCCACGAGCAGTACTTC. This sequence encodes CATTNRDRHEQYF.

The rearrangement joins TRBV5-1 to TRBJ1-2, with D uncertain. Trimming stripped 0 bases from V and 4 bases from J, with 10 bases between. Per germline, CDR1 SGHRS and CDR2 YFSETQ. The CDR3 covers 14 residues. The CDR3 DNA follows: TGCGCCAGCAGCTTGGAACAGCCAGTCTATGGCTACACCTTC. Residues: CASSLEQPVYGYTF.

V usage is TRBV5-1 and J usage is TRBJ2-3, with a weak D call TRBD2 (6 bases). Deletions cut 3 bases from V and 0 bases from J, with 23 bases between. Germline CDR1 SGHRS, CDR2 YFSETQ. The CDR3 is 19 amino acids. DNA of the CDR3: TGCGCCAGCAGCTCGTCCTTGGGGGGAGTGGGATGGAGCACAGATACGCAGTATTTT. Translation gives CASSSSLGGVGWSTDTQYF.

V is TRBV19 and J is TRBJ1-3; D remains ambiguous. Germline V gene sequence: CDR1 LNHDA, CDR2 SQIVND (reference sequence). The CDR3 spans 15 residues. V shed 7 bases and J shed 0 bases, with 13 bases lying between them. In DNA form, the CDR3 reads TGTGCCAGTACCCCGACACCAAGCTCTGGAAACACCATATATTTT. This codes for CASTPTPSSGNTIYF.

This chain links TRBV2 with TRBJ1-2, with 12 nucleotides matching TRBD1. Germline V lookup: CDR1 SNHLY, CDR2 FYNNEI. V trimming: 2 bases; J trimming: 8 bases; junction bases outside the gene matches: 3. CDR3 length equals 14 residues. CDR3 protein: CASSEKGTGGGYTF. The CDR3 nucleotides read TGTGCCAGCAGTGAAAAGGGGACAGGGGGCGGCTACACCTTC.

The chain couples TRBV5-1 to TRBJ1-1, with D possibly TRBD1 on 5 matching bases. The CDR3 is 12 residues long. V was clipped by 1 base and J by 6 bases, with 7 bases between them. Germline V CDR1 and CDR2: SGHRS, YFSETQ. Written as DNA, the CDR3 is TGCGCCAGCAGCTTGAGGGGCGCTGAAGCTTTCTTT. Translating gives CASSLRGAEAFF.

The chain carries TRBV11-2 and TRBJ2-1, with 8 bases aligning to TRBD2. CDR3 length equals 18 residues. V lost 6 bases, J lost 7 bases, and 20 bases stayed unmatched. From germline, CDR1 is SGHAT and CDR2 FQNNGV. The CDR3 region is CASSLLGVVGRAANEQFF. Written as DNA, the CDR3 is TGTGCCAGCAGTCTACTCGGGGTCGTCGGGAGGGCCGCGAATGAGCAGTTCTTC. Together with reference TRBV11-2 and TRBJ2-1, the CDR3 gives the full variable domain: EAGVAQSPRYKIIEKRQSVAFWCNPISGHATLYWYQQILGQGPKLLIQFQNNGVVDDSQLPKDRFSAERLKGVDSTLKIQPAKLEDSAVYLCASSLLGVVGRAANEQFFGPGTRLTVL.

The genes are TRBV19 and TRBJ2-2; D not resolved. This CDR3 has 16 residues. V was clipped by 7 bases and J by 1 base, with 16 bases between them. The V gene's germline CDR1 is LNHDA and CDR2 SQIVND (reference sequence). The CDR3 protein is CASKKRPSKNTGELFF. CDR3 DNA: TGTGCCAGTAAGAAAAGACCCAGTAAGAACACCGGGGAGCTGTTTTTT. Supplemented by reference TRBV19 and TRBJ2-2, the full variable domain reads DGGITQSPKYLFRKEGQNVTLSCEQNLNHDAMYWYRQDPGQGLRLIYYSQIVNDFQKGDIAEGYSVSREKKESFPLTVTSAQKNPTAFYLCASKKRPSKNTGELFFGEGSRLTVL.

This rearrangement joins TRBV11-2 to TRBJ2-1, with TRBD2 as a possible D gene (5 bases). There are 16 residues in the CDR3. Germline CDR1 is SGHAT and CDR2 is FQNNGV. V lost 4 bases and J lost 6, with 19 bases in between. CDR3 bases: TGTGCCAGCAGCTCCCCAGCGGAGGAGTCCCTCAATGAGCAGTTCTTC. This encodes CASSSPAEESLNEQFF.

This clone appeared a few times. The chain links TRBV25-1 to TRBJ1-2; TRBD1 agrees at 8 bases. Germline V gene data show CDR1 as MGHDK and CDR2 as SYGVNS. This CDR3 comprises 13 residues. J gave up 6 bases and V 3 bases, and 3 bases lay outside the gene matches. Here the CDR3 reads CASSDWTGHGYTF. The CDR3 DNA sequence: TGTGCCAGCAGTGATTGGACAGGGCATGGCTACACCTTC.

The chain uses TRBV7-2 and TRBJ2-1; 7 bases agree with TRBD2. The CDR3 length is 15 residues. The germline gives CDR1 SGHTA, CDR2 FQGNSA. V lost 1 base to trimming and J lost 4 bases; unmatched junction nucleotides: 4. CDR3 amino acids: CASSLDGGGYNEQFF. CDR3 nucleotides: TGTGCCAGCAGCTTAGATGGCGGGGGATACAATGAGCAGTTCTTC.

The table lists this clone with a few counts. Here the CDR3 reads CASSRGGLDEQFF. The CDR3, as DNA: TGTGCCAGCAGCCGCGGTGGTTTGGATGAGCAGTTCTTC. The J gene is TRBJ2-1, the V gene TRBV6-5, with D uncertain. Trimming removed 6 bases from V and 8 bases from J, with 14 bases in between. Germline CDR1 is MNHEY and CDR2 is SVGAGI. This CDR3 region has 13 residues.

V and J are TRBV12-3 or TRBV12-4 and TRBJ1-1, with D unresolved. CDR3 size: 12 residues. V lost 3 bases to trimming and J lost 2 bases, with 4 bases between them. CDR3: CASSFSNTEAFF. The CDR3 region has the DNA TGTGCCAGCAGTTTCTCCAACACTGAAGCTTTCTTT.

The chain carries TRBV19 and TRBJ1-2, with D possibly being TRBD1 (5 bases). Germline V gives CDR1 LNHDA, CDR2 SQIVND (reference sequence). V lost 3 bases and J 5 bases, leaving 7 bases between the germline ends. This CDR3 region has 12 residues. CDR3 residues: CASSMEGYGYTF. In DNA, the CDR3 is TGTGCCAGTAGTATGGAGGGGTATGGCTACACCTTC.

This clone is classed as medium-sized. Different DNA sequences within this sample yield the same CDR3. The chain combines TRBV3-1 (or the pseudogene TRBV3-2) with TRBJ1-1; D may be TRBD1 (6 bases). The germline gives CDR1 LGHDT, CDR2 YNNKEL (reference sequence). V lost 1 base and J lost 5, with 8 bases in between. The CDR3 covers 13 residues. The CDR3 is CASSQVTGTEAFF. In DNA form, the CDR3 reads TGTGCCAGCAGCCAAGTAACAGGGACTGAAGCTTTCTTT.

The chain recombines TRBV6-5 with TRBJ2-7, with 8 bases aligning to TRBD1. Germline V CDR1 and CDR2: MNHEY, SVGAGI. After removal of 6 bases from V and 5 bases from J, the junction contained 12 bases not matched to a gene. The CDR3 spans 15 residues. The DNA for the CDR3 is TGTGCCAGCAGAGGGGACAGGTTCACGGTCAACGAGCAGTACTTC. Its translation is CASRGDRFTVNEQYF.

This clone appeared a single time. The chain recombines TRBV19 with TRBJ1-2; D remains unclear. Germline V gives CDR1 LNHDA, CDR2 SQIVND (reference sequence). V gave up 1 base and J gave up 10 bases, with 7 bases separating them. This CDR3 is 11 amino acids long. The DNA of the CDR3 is TGTGCCAGTAGTATAGGAGGATACTACACCTTC. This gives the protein CASSIGGYYTF.

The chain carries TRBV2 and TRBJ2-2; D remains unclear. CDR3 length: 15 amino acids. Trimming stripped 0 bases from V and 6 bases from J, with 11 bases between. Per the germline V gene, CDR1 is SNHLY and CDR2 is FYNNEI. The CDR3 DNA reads TGTGCCAGCAGTGAAGCGCGGACCCCCGCCGGGGAGCTGTTTTTT. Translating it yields CASSEARTPAGELFF.

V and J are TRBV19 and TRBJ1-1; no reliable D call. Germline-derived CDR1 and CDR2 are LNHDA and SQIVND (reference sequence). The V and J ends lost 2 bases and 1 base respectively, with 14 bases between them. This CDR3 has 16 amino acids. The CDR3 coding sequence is TGTGCCAGTAGTATAACGACGACTATACGGAACACTGAAGCTTTCTTT. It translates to CASSITTTIRNTEAFF. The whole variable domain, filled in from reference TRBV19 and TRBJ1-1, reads DGGITQSPKYLFRKEGQNVTLSCEQNLNHDAMYWYRQDPGQGLRLIYYSQIVNDFQKGDIAEGYSVSREKKESFPLTVTSAQKNPTAFYLCASSITTTIRNTEAFFGQGTRLTVV.

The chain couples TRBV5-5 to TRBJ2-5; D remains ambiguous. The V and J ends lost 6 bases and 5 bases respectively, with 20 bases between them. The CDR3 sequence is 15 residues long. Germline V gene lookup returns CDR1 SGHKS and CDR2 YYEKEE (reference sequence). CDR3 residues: CASTFSPAGRETQYF. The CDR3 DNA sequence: TGTGCCAGCACCTTCTCCCCCGCAGGCCGGGAGACCCAGTACTTC.

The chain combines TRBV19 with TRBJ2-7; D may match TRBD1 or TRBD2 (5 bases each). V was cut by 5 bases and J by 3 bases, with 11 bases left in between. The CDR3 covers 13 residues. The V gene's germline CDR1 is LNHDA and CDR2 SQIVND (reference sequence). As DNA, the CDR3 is TGTGCCAGTAGTGATGGGACCCTCTACGAGCAGTACTTC. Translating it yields CASSDGTLYEQYF.

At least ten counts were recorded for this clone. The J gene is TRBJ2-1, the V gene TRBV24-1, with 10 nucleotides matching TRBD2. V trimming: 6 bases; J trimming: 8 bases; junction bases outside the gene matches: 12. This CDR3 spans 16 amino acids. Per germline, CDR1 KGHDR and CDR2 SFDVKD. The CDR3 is CATSSPLAGVTDEQFF. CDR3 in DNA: TGTGCCACCAGTTCTCCCCTAGCGGGAGTGACAGATGAGCAGTTCTTC.